The present entry profiles one T cell receptor beta chain with its context. Its antigen remains unidentified. As the CDR3 is not closed by the conserved phenylalanine or tryptophan, this likely results from a read error. The DNA is omitted, as the CDR3 cannot be located on it reliably, and the CDR3 follows TCRdb's listing. The CDR3 numbers 15 amino acids, ends counted. The germline V gene gives CDR1 as SGHTA and CDR2 as FQGNSA. This entry is derived from a study of T cell repertoires in cytomegalovirus infection (dated by TCRdb to between 2018 and 2020). Study-wide context: Donor HLA type was relevant to the analysis, because carriage of CMV infection together with the matching HLA type was indicated by public TCR beta signatures.

The data were produced on an Illumina HiSeq 1500. TCRdb itself trimmed the public reads at Q25 with fastp, ran MiXCR and retained productive beta chains. Each CDR3 protein appears once, grouped with its most common genes and DNA. The sample table holds approximately 400,000 distinct CDR3 sequences, of which approximately 31% were seen once. The top ten clones comprise 12% to 15% of the sample. Here is what the overall study found, with its caveats: The ex vivo response was dominated by HLA-C-restricted CMV-specific TCR beta clonotypes, which also provided the single most frequent clonotype in two of eight donors. In both this cohort and an independent cohort of some 350 donors, the cumulative frequency of public TCR beta family members distinguished carriers of CMV infection plus the relevant HLA type.

Material: PBMCs. The chain couples TRBV7-2 to TRBJ2-7. The TCR was taken from a human donor in good health (CMV status not recorded). Some clones in this sample may be carry-over from other donors' samples. The CDR3 in this case is CASSLAAGDYYEQSL.